This TCR beta chain was sequenced for a study of CD8 T cells in Susac syndrome. The RNA input was roughly 0.45 to 1 ug, and it was reverse transcribed with random hexamers. Each CDR3 protein gets one entry after TCRdb re-called the immunoSEQ multiplex PCR reads with MiXCR. Found here are around 180,000 distinct CDR3 sequences, approximately 94% of them singletons; the top ten hold 0.09% to 0.1%. Germline V gene data show CDR1 as LGHDT and CDR2 as YNNKEL (reference sequence). Trimming left V 4 bases short and J 0 bases short, with 10 bases between. This CDR3 is built from 15 residues. The sequence was collected from a human donor with multiple sclerosis. Material: CD4+ T cells from PBMCs. The chain uses TRBV3-1 and TRBJ2-1; TRBD2 is a possible D gene (6 bases). The CDR3 DNA is TGTGCCAGCAGCCCGCGGGGAAGCTCCTACAATGAGCAGTTCTTC. Its translation: CASSPRGSSYNEQFF.